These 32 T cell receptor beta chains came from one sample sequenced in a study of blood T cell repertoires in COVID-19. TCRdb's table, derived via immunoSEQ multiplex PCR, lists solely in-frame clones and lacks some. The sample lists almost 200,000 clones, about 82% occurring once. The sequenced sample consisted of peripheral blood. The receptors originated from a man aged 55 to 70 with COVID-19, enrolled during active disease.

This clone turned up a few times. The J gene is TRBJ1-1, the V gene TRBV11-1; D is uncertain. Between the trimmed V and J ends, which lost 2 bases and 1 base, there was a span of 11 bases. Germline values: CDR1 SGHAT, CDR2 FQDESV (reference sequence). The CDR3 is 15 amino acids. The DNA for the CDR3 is TGTGCCAGCAGCTTATTTAAACAGCCGAACACTGAAGCTTTCTTT. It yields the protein CASSLFKQPNTEAFF.

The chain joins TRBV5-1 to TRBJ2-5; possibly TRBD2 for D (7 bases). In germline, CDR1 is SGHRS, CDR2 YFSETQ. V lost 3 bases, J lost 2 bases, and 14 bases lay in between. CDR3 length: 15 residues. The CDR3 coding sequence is TGCGCCAGCAGCTGGGGGAGGGGGAGGCAAGAGACCCAGTACTTC. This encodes CASSWGRGRQETQYF.

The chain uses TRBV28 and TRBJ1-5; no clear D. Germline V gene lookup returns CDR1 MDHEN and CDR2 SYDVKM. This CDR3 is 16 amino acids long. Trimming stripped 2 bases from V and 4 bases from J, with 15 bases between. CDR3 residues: CASSLGPVTLNQPQHF. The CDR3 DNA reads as TGTGCCAGCAGTTTAGGGCCAGTGACCCTTAATCAGCCCCAGCATTTT.

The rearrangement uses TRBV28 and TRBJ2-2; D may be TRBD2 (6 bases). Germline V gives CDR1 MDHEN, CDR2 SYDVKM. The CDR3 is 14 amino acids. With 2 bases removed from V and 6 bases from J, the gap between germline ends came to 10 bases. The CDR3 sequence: CASSLAAGPGELFF. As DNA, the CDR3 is TGTGCCAGCAGTTTAGCGGCGGGACCCGGGGAGCTGTTTTTT.

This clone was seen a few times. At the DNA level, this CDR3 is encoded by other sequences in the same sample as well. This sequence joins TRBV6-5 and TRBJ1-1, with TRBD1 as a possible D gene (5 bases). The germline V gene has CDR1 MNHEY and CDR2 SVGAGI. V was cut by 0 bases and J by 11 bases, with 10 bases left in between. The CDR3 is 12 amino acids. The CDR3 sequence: CASSYSGGEAFF. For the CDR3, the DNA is TGTGCCAGCAGTTACTCGGGAGGGGAGGCTTTCTTT.

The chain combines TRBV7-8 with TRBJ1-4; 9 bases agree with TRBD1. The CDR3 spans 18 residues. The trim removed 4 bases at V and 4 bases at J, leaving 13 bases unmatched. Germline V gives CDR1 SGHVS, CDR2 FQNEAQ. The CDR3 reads CASSSGTGRLLRNEKLFF. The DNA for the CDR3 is TGTGCCAGCAGCTCCGGGACAGGGCGGCTTTTGCGTAATGAAAAACTGTTTTTT.

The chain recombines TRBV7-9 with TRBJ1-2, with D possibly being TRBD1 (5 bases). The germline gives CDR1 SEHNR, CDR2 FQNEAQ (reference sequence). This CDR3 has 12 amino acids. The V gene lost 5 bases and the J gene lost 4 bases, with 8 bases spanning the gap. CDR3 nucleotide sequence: TGTGCCAGCAGCAGGGGCAGCTATGGCTACACCTTC. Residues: CASSRGSYGYTF.

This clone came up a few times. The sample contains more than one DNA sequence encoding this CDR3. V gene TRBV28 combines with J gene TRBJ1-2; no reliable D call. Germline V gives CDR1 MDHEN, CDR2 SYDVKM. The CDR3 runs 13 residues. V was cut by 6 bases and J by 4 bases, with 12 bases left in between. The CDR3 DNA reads TGTGCCAGCAGCCCGCCTGGAGCCTATGGCTACACCTTC. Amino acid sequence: CASSPPGAYGYTF.

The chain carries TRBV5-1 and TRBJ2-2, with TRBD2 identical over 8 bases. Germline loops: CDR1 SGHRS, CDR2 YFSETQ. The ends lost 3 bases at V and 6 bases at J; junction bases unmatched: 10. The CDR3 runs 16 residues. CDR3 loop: CASSSSGTSFSGELFF. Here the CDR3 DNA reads TGCGCCAGCAGCTCCTCCGGGACTAGTTTCTCCGGGGAGCTGTTTTTT.

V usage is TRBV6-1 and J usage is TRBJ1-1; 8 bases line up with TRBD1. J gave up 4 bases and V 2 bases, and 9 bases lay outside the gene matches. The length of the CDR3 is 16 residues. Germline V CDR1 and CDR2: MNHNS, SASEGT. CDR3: CASSEWGGQVGTEAFF. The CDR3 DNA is TGTGCCAGCAGTGAATGGGGGGGACAGGTGGGCACTGAAGCTTTCTTT.

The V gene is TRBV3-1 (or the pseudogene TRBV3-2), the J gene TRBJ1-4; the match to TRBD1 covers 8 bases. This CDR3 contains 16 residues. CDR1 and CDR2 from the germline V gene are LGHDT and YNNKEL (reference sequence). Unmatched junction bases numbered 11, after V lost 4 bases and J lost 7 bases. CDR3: CASSPRQGRLSEKLFF. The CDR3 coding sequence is TGTGCCAGCAGCCCGCGACAGGGGCGCTTGAGTGAAAAACTGTTTTTT.

This CDR3 is CASSSLRTGFYNEQFF. CDR3 DNA sequence: TGTGCCAGCAGTTCGCTCCGGACAGGATTCTACAATGAGCAGTTCTTC. The V call is TRBV6-5, the J call TRBJ2-1, with TRBD1 matching over 7 bases. The trim removed 4 bases at V and 3 bases at J, leaving 9 bases unmatched. Germline values: CDR1 MNHEY, CDR2 SVGAGI. The CDR3 extends over 16 amino acids.

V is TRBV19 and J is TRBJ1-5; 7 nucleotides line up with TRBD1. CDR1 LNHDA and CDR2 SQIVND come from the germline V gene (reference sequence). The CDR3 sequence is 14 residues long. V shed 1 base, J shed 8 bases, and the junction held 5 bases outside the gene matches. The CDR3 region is CASSIGQGNEPQHF. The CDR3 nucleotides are TGTGCCAGTAGTATAGGACAGGGTAATGAGCCCCAGCATTTT. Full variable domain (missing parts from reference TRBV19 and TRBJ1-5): DGGITQSPKYLFRKEGQNVTLSCEQNLNHDAMYWYRQDPGQGLRLIYYSQIVNDFQKGDIAEGYSVSREKKESFPLTVTSAQKNPTAFYLCASSIGQGNEPQHFGDGTRLSIL.

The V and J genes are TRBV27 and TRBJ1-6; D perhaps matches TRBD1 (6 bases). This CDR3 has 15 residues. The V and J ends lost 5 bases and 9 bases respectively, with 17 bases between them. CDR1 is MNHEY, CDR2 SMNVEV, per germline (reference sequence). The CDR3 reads CASSPRGVSSSPLHF. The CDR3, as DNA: TGTGCCAGCAGTCCCAGGGGAGTGAGTAGTTCACCCCTCCACTTT.

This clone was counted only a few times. The DNA of the CDR3 is TGTGCCAGTAGCACCGGGACAGTCAATCAGCCCCAGCATTTT. Translated, it gives CASSTGTVNQPQHF. This chain connects TRBV19 to TRBJ1-5; 7 bases line up with TRBD1. V lost 6 bases to trimming and J lost 3 bases; unmatched junction nucleotides: 5. Germline V lookup: CDR1 LNHDA, CDR2 SQIVND (reference sequence). This CDR3 comprises 14 residues.

The CDR3 DNA sequence: TGTGCCAGCAGCTTAGTCAGGGGCCGCCTAATGAACACTGAAGCTTTCTTT. This sequence encodes CASSLVRGRLMNTEAFF. The rearrangement joins TRBV7-8 to TRBJ1-1; the D gene is possibly TRBD1 (6 bases). Germline V gene sequence: CDR1 SGHVS, CDR2 FQNEAQ. V lost 1 base and J 0 bases, leaving 15 bases between the germline ends. The CDR3 spans 17 residues.

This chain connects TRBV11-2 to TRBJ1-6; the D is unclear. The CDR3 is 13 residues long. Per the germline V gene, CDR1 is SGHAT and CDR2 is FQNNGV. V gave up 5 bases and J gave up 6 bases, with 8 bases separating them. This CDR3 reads CASSLRSNSPLHF. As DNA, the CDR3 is TGTGCCAGCAGCCTGAGATCTAATTCACCCCTCCACTTT.

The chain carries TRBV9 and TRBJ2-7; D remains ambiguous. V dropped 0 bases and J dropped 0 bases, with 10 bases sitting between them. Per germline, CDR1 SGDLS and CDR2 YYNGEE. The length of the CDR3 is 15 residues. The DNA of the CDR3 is TGTGCCAGCAGCGTAGAGGCCGGGTTCTCCTACGAGCAGTACTTC. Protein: CASSVEAGFSYEQYF. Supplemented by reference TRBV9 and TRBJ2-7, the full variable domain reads DSGVTQTPKHLITATGQRVTLRCSPRSGDLSVYWYQQSLDQGLQFLIQYYNGEERAKGNILERFSAQQFPDLHSELNLSSLELGDSALYFCASSVEAGFSYEQYFGPGTRLTVT.

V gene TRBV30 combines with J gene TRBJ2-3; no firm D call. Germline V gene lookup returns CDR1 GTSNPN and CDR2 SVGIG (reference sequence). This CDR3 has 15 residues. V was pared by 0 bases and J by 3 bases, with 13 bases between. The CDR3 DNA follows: TGTGCCTGGAGTGTACTGAGCCCCTTGACAGATACGCAGTATTTT. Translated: CAWSVLSPLTDTQYF.

This CDR3 is CASSRGGNYGYTF. The CDR3 bases are TGTGCCAGCAGCCGCGGGGGTAACTATGGCTACACCTTC. The chain is built from TRBV12-3 or TRBV12-4 and TRBJ1-2, with D perhaps matching TRBD1 (5 bases). Between the trimmed V and J ends, which lost 6 bases and 1 base, there was a span of 9 bases. This CDR3 region has 13 residues.

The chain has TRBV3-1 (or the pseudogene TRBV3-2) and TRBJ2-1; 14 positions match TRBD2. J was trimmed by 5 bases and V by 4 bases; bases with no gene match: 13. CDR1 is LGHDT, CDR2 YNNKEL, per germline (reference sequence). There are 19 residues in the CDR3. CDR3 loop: CASSRAGTSGSALNNEQFF. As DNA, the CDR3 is TGTGCCAGCAGCCGAGCCGGGACTAGCGGGAGTGCCCTGAACAATGAGCAGTTCTTC.

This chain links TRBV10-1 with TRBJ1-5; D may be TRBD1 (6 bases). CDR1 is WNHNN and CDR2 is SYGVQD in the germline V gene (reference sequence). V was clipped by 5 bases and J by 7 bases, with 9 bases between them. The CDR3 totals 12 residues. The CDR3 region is CASSTGLQPQHF. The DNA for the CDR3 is TGCGCCAGCAGTACAGGGTTGCAGCCCCAGCATTTT.

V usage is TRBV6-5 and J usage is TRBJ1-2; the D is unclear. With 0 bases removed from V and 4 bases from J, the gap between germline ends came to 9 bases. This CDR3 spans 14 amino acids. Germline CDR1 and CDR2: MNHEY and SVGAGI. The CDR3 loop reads CASSYSTSSYGYTF. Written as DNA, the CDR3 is TGTGCCAGCAGTTACTCGACAAGCTCCTATGGCTACACCTTC.

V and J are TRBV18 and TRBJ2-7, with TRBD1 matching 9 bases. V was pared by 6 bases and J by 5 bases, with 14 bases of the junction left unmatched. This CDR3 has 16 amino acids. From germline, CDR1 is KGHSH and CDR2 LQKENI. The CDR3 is CASSQLTGQGIHEQYF. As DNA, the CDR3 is TGTGCCAGCTCGCAACTAACGGGACAGGGAATCCACGAGCAGTACTTC.

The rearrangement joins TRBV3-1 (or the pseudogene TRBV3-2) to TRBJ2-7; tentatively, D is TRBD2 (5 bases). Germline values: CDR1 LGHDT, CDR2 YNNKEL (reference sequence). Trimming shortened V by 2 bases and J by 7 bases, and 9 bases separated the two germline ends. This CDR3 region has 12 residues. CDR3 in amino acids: CASSQSGREQYF. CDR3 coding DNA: TGTGCCAGCAGCCAAAGCGGTAGAGAGCAGTACTTC.

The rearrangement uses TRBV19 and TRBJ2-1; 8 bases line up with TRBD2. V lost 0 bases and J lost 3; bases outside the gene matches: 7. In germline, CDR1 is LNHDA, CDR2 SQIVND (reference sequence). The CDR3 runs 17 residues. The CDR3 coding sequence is TGTGCCAGTAGTATAGATTCGGCTAGCGGGTTCTACAATGAGCAGTTCTTC. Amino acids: CASSIDSASGFYNEQFF. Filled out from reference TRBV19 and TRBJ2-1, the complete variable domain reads DGGITQSPKYLFRKEGQNVTLSCEQNLNHDAMYWYRQDPGQGLRLIYYSQIVNDFQKGDIAEGYSVSREKKESFPLTVTSAQKNPTAFYLCASSIDSASGFYNEQFFGPGTRLTVL.

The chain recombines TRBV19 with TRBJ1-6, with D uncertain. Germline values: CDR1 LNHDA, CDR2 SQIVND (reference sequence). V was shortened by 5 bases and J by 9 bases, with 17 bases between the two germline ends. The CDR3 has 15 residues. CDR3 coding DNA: TGTGCCAGTAGTCCGGCGGGATCTCGATCTTCACCCCTCCACTTT. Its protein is CASSPAGSRSSPLHF.

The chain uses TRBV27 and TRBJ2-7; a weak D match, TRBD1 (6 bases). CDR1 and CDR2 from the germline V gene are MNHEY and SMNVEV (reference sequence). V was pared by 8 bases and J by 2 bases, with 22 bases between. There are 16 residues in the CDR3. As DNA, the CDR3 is TGTGCCAGCGCCGAAGTGCGGACAGTCCTACCCTACGAGCAGTACTTC. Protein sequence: CASAEVRTVLPYEQYF.

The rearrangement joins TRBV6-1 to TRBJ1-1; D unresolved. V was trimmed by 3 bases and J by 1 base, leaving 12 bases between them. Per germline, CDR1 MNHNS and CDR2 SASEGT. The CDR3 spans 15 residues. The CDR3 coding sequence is TGTGCCAGCAGTGATCCGGGAGCTCCGAACACTGAAGCTTTCTTT. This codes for CASSDPGAPNTEAFF.

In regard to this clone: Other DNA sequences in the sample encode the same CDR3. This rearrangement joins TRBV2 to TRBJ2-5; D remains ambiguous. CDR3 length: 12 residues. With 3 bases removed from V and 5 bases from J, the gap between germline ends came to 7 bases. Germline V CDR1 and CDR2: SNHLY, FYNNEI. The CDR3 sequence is CASSDGGETQYF. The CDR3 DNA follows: TGTGCCAGCAGTGATGGCGGCGAGACCCAGTACTTC.

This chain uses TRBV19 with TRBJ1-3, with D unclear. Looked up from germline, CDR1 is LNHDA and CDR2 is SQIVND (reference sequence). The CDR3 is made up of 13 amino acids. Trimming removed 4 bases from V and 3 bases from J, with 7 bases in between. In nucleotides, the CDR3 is TGTGCCAGTAGTACGACACGTGGAAACACCATATATTTT. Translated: CASSTTRGNTIYF.

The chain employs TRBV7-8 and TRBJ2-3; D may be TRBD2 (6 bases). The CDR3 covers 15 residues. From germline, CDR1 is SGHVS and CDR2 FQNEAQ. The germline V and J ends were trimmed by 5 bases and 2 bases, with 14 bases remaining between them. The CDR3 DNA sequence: TGTGCCAGCAGCCCACTCGGGGACTTCACAGATACGCAGTATTTT. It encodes CASSPLGDFTDTQYF. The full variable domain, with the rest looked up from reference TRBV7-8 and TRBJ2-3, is GAGVSQSPRYKVAKRGQDVALRCDPISGHVSLFWYQQALGQGPEFLTYFQNEAQLDKSGLPSDRFFAERPEGSVSTLKIQRTQQEDSAVYLCASSPLGDFTDTQYFGPGTRLTVL.